These 22 T cell receptor beta chains were all obtained from the same sample, sequenced in a study of molecular identifiers for immune sequencing clone quantification. TCRdb redid the calling of the PCR reads with MiXCR, one entry per CDR3 protein. The sample has about 510,000 distinct CDR3 sequences, roughly 24% seen once; the top ten hold approximately 0.8%. The sequenced sample consisted of naive CD8+ T cells from blood, with Jurkat cell RNA spiked in. The subset denotes: FACS-sorted CD8+CD4-CCR7+CD45RA+ naive T cells. Receptors originate from a human donor in good health. Some libraries in this study had Jurkat cell RNA spiked in.

The V and J genes are TRBV4-3 and TRBJ1-2; 7 bases agree with TRBD1. Germline assignment: CDR1 LGHNA and CDR2 YSLEER. This CDR3 contains 14 residues. The J segment lost 5 bases and the V segment lost 0 bases, leaving 3 bases of the junction unmatched. The CDR3: CASSQDTQGYGYTF. The CDR3, as DNA: TGCGCCAGCAGCCAAGATACACAGGGGTATGGCTACACCTTC.

This clonotype was recorded at least ten times. The genes are TRBV9 and TRBJ2-6; 7 nucleotides align to TRBD2. V shed 4 bases and J 0 bases; nucleotides not matched to a gene: 10. Germline V lookup: CDR1 SGDLS, CDR2 YYNGEE. The CDR3 is 18 amino acids. CDR3 sequence: CASSLRGDYPSGANVLTF. The CDR3 nucleotides read TGTGCCAGCAGCTTAAGAGGGGACTACCCCTCTGGGGCCAACGTCCTGACTTTC. Using reference TRBV9 and TRBJ2-6 for the parts outside the CDR3, the full variable domain is DSGVTQTPKHLITATGQRVTLRCSPRSGDLSVYWYQQSLDQGLQFLIQYYNGEERAKGNILERFSAQQFPDLHSELNLSSLELGDSALYFCASSLRGDYPSGANVLTFGAGSRLTVL.

The rearrangement uses TRBV20-1 and TRBJ1-1; D is unresolved. This CDR3 region has 12 residues. Germline V CDR1 and CDR2: DFQATT, SNEGSKA (reference sequence). V was shortened by 0 bases and J by 2 bases, with 4 bases between the two germline ends. CDR3 coding DNA: TGCAGTGCTAGAGATTATAACACTGAAGCTTTCTTT. Translation gives CSARDYNTEAFF.

The table lists this clonotype with a few counts. This sequence joins TRBV15 and TRBJ1-5; D remains unclear. Germline CDR1 reads LNHNV; CDR2 reads YYDKDF (reference sequence). V shed 0 bases and J shed 8 bases, with 14 bases lying between them. CDR3 length equals 15 residues. The CDR3 sequence is CATSRERTLGEPQHF. The CDR3 coding sequence is TGTGCCACCAGCAGAGAACGCACCCTTGGTGAGCCCCAGCATTTT.

This clonotype was counted many times. This rearrangement joins TRBV28 to TRBJ2-7, with D uncertain. Trimming cost V 3 bases and J 0 bases, with 9 bases left between them. Germline assignment: CDR1 MDHEN and CDR2 SYDVKM. CDR3 length: 14 amino acids. CDR3 amino acids: CASSFPGSSYEQYF. CDR3 nucleotide sequence: TGTGCCAGCAGTTTCCCGGGTAGCTCCTACGAGCAGTACTTC.

This clonotype was counted at least ten times. The chain couples TRBV3-1 to TRBJ2-2; 9 bases map to TRBD1. Germline V gene lookup returns CDR1 LGHDT and CDR2 YNNKEL (reference sequence). Trimming took 4 bases from V and 7 from J; bases not matched to a gene: 7. This CDR3 is 15 amino acids long. Here the CDR3 reads CASSPGTGFDGELFF. Here the CDR3 DNA reads TGTGCCAGCAGCCCAGGGACAGGGTTTGACGGGGAGCTGTTTTTT.

Remarks on this clonotype: A much larger clone is a single base away; this may be a read error. The chain carries TRBV3-1 and TRBJ2-3, with D perhaps matching TRBD2 (6 bases). The CDR3 extends over 13 amino acids. Per the germline V gene, CDR1 is LGHDT and CDR2 is YNNKEL (reference sequence). The CDR3 DNA sequence: TGTGCCGGCAGCCGGACTGCGGGGGATACGCAGTATTTT. This encodes CAGSRTAGDTQYF.

CDR3 nucleotide sequence: TGTGCCAGCAGCCCCACGGGACTCCCAGCGGAGGGGGAACTGTTTTTT. Translated: CASSPTGLPAEGELFF. The chain links TRBV6-6 to TRBJ1-4; a possible D gene is TRBD1 (6 bases). Trimming pared 6 bases from V and 12 bases from J, leaving 26 bases between. Germline V gene sequence: CDR1 MNHNY, CDR2 SVGAGI (reference sequence). The CDR3 loop spans 16 amino acids.

This clonotype has at least ten counts. The V gene is TRBV7-9, the J gene TRBJ1-1; D gene ambiguous. The CDR3 totals 14 residues. CDR1 and CDR2 from the germline V gene are SEHNR and FQNEAQ (reference sequence). Trimming took 1 base from V and 4 from J, leaving 10 bases between them. CDR3 loop: CASSLESGTTEAFF. CDR3 DNA sequence: TGTGCCAGCAGCTTAGAGTCGGGCACCACTGAAGCTTTCTTT.

This clonotype was observed a few times. V is TRBV12-3 or TRBV12-4 and J is TRBJ1-1; D is perhaps TRBD1 (5 bases). The CDR3 is 16 residues long. Trimming left V 4 bases short and J 3 bases short, with 18 bases between. The DNA of the CDR3 is TGTGCCAGCAGTTCCACAGGTTCCCAGTACTACACTGAAGCTTTCTTT. As protein: CASSSTGSQYYTEAFF.

This clonotype was observed a few times. This rearrangement joins TRBV7-9 to TRBJ1-2; 7 bases align to TRBD1. The CDR3 spans 13 residues. CDR1 and CDR2 from the germline V gene are SEHNR and FQNEAQ (reference sequence). After removal of 5 bases from V and 7 bases from J, the junction contained 7 bases not matched to a gene. CDR3 bases: TGTGCCAGCAGCCCTCCGGACAGGTCTGGCTACACCTTC. It is translated as CASSPPDRSGYTF.

V gene TRBV28 combines with J gene TRBJ2-6; possibly TRBD1 for D (6 bases). Trimming stripped 8 bases from V and 0 bases from J, with 14 bases between. This CDR3 spans 16 amino acids. The germline CDR1 and CDR2 sequences are MDHEN and SYDVKM. The CDR3 sequence is CASGNTGLSGANVLTF. CDR3 DNA: TGTGCCAGCGGAAACACAGGGCTCTCTGGGGCCAACGTCCTGACTTTC.

The rearrangement links TRBV2 to TRBJ1-2, with D uncertain. Germline CDR1 SNHLY, CDR2 FYNNEI. This CDR3 has 11 amino acids. Trimming removed 3 bases at V and 4 bases at J, with 3 bases between. CDR3: CASSDGYGYTF. The CDR3 nucleotides are TGTGCCAGCAGTGATGGCTATGGCTACACCTTC.

Many counts were recorded for this clonotype. The V call is TRBV5-1, the J call TRBJ2-7; D is perhaps TRBD1 or TRBD2 (6 bases each). Germline CDR1 SGHRS, CDR2 YFSETQ. This CDR3 has 16 residues. Trimming removed 0 bases at V and 1 base at J, with 14 bases between. CDR3 region: CASSLVGGPASYEQYF. CDR3 sequence (DNA): TGCGCCAGCAGCTTGGTGGGGGGCCCGGCGTCCTACGAGCAGTACTTC. Full variable domain (remainder filled in from reference TRBV5-1 and TRBJ2-7): KAGVTQTPRYLIKTRGQQVTLSCSPISGHRSVSWYQQTPGQGLQFLFEYFSETQRNKGNFPGRFSGRQFSNSRSEMNVSTLELGDSALYLCASSLVGGPASYEQYFGPGTRLTVT.

This clonotype was seen a handful of times. The chain links TRBV6-2 or TRBV6-3 to TRBJ1-1; possibly TRBD1 for D (5 bases). The CDR3 has 16 amino acids. V was cut by 7 bases and J by 0 bases, with 18 bases left in between. CDR1 is MNHEY and CDR2 is SVGEGT in the germline V gene. The CDR3 nucleotides are TGTGCCAGCATCTCCTATTGGGGGGGGGTGAACACTGAAGCTTTCTTT. Its protein is CASISYWGGVNTEAFF.

This clonotype was seen only a few times. This rearrangement joins TRBV24-1 to TRBJ2-7, with D possibly TRBD1 on 5 matching bases. The V end lost 5 bases, the J end lost 2 bases, and 9 bases lay between the germline ends. The CDR3 consists of 13 residues. Germline CDR1 reads KGHDR; CDR2 reads SFDVKD. CDR3 region: CATSGPGPYEQYF. In DNA, the CDR3 is TGTGCCACCAGTGGACCAGGGCCCTACGAGCAGTACTTC.

This chain joins TRBV27 and TRBJ1-6, with a tentative D call TRBD1 (5 bases). The CDR3 length is 14 residues. Germline V gives CDR1 MNHEY, CDR2 SMNVEV (reference sequence). V was trimmed by 2 bases and J by 10 bases, leaving 12 bases between them. This CDR3 reads CASSLMQGWSPLHF. CDR3 nucleotide sequence: TGTGCCAGCAGTTTAATGCAGGGTTGGTCACCCCTCCACTTT.

Many counts were recorded for this clonotype. The chain recombines TRBV28 with TRBJ2-3; TRBD2 agrees at 9 bases. Germline V gene lookup returns CDR1 MDHEN and CDR2 SYDVKM. This CDR3 is 17 amino acids long. With 6 bases clipped from V and 4 bases from J, the junction kept 14 bases outside the gene matches. CDR3 sequence reads: CASRATLPGLAADTQYF. CDR3 DNA: TGTGCCAGCAGGGCAACTCTCCCGGGACTAGCAGCAGATACGCAGTATTTT.

This clonotype has a count of ten or more. V is TRBV20-1 and J is TRBJ2-7; 10 bases line up with TRBD2. The germline V gene encodes CDR1 DFQATT and CDR2 SNEGSKA (reference sequence). The CDR3 runs 14 residues. V was clipped by 3 bases and J by 3 bases; unmatched bases: 5. CDR3 in amino acids: CSARVLAGNYEQYF. CDR3 sequence (DNA): TGCAGTGCTAGGGTACTAGCGGGAAACTACGAGCAGTACTTC.

The V call is TRBV14, the J call TRBJ2-1; TRBD2 matches at 8 bases. Per the germline V gene, CDR1 is SGHDN and CDR2 is FVKESK. V shed 0 bases, J shed 5 bases, and the junction held 12 bases outside the gene matches. This CDR3 spans 18 amino acids. The CDR3 loop reads CASSQEYSGAGAHNEQFF. CDR3 coding DNA: TGTGCCAGCAGCCAAGAATACTCCGGAGCGGGAGCCCACAATGAGCAGTTCTTC.

This clonotype has more than one count but fewer than ten. The chain recombines TRBV25-1 with TRBJ2-5; possibly TRBD2 for D (6 bases). The CDR3 totals 14 residues. Deletions cut 3 bases from V and 0 bases from J, with 8 bases between. Per the germline V gene, CDR1 is MGHDK and CDR2 is SYGVNS. CDR3 bases: TGTGCCAGCAGTGACCGGGACTACCAAGAGACCCAGTACTTC. Its translation is CASSDRDYQETQYF.

This clonotype was counted only a few times. J is TRBJ1-6 and V is TRBV10-1, with D unresolved. Germline assignment: CDR1 WNHNN and CDR2 SYGVQD (reference sequence). There are 13 residues in the CDR3. V gave up 0 bases and J gave up 8 bases, with 5 bases separating them. CDR3 bases: TGCGCCAGCAGTGAGTCGTGGGATTCACCCCTCCACTTT. Amino acids: CASSESWDSPLHF.